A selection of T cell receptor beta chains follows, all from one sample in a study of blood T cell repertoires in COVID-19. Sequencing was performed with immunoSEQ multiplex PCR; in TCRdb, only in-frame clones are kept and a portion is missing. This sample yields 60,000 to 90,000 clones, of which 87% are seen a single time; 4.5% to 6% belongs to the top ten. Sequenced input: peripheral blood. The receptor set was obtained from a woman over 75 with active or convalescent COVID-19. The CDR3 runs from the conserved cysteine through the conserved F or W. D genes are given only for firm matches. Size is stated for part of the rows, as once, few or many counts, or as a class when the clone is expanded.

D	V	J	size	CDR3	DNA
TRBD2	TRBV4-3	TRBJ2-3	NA	CASSQGVSGGSDTQYF	TGCGCCAGCAGCCAAGGGGTTAGCGGGGGGTCAGATACGCAGTATTTT
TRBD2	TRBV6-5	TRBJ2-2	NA	CASTLAGGNTGELFF	TGTGCCAGCACCCTAGCGGGGGGTAACACCGGGGAGCTGTTTTTT
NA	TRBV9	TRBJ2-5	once	CASSKAPGETQYF	TGTGCCAGCAGCAAGGCTCCCGGGGAGACCCAGTACTTC
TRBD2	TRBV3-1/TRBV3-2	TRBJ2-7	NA	CASSQTSGSPYEQYF	TGTGCCAGCAGCCAGACTAGCGGGAGCCCCTACGAGCAGTACTTC
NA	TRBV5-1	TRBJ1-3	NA	CASSRGQGNTIYF	TGCGCCAGCAGCCGTGGACAGGGAAACACCATATATTTT
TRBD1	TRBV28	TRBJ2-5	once	CASTTGGRETQYF	TGTGCCAGCACGACAGGGGGCCGGGAGACCCAGTACTTC
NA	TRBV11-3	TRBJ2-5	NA	CASSLRGGSETQYF	TGTGCCAGCAGCCTTAGGGGGGGTTCGGAGACCCAGTACTTC
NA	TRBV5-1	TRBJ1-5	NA	CASSLEWPNQPQHF	TGCGCCAGCAGCTTGGAATGGCCGAATCAGCCCCAGCATTTT
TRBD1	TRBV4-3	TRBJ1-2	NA	CASSPSRTGHYGYTF	TGCGCCAGCAGCCCAAGTCGGACAGGGCACTATGGCTACACCTTC
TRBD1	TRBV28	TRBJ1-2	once	CASSLGGQGIYGYTF	TGTGCCAGCAGTTTAGGGGGACAGGGGATCTATGGCTACACCTTC
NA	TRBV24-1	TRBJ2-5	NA	CATSDPLGSQETQYF	TGTGCCACCAGTGATCCCCTTGGCAGCCAAGAGACCCAGTACTTC
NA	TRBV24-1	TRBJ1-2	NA	CATRSSGAGGYTF	TGTGCCACCAGAAGTTCAGGGGCTGGAGGCTACACCTTC
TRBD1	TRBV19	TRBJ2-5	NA	CASSIVPTGTGGLETQYF	TGTGCCAGTAGTATAGTCCCGACCGGGACAGGGGGCTTAGAGACCCAGTACTTC
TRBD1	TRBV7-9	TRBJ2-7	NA	CASSLGSRTGSYEQYF	TGTGCCAGCAGCTTAGGTTCTCGGACAGGCTCCTACGAGCAGTACTTC
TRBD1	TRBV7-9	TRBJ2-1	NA	CASSGGTGGMNEQFF	TGTGCCAGCAGCGGAGGGACAGGGGGTATGAATGAGCAGTTCTTC
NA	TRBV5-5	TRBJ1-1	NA	CASSLSGLDTEAFF	TGTGCCAGCAGCTTGTCCGGGTTGGACACTGAAGCTTTCTTT